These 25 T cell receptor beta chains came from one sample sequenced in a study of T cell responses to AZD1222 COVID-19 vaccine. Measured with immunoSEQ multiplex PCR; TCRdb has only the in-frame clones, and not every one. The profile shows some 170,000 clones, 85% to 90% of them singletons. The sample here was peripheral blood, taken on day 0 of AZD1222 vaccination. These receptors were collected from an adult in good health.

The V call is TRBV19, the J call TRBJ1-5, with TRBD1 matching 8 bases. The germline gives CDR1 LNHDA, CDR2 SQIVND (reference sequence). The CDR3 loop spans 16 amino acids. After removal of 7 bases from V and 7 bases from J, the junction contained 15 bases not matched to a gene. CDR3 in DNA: TGTGCCAGTACCTCATCACTCAGGGGGCTCGGGCAGCCCCAGCATTTT. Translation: CASTSSLRGLGQPQHF.

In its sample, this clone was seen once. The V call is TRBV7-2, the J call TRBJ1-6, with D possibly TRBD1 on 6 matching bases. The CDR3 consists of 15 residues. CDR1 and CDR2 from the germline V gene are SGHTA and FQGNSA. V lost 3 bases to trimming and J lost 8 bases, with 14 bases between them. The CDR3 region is CASSFRQAGDSPLHF. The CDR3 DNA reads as TGTGCCAGCAGCTTTCGACAGGCCGGGGATTCACCCCTCCACTTT. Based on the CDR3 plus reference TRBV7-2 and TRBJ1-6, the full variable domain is GAGVSQSPSNKVTEKGKDVELRCDPISGHTALYWYRQSLGQGLEFLIYFQGNSAPDKSGLPSDRFSAERTGGSVSTLTIQRTQQEDSAVYLCASSFRQAGDSPLHFGNGTRLTVT.

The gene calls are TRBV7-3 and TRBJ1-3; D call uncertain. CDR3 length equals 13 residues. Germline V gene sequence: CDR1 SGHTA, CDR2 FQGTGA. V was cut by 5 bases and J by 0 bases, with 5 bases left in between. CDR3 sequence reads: CASSPDSGNTIYF. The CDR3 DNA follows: TGTGCCAGCAGCCCGGACTCTGGAAACACCATATATTTT.

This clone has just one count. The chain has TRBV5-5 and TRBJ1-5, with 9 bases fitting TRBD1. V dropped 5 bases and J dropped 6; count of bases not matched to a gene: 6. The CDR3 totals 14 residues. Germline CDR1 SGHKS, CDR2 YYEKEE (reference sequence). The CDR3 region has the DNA TGTGCCAGCAGAGCCGGGACAGGGAGTCAGCCCCAGCATTTT. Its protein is CASRAGTGSQPQHF.

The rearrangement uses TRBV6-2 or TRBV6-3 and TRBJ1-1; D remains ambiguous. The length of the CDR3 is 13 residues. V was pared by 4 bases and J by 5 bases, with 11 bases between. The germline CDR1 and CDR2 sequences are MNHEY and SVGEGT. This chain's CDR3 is CASSWGSLTEAFF. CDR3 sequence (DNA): TGTGCCAGCAGTTGGGGAAGTTTGACTGAAGCTTTCTTT.

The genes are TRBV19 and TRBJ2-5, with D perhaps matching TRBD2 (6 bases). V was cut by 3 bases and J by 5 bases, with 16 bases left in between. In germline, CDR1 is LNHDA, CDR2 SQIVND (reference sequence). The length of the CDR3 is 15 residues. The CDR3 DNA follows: TGTGCCAGTAGTATCGGGGGTATAGGAGGGGAGACCCAGTACTTC. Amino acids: CASSIGGIGGETQYF.

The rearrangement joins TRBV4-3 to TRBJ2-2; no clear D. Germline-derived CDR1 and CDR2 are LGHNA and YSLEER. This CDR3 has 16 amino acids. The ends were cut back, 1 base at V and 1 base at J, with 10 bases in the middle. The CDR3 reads CASSQGLSWNTGELFF. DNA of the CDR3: TGCGCCAGCAGCCAAGGGCTTAGCTGGAACACCGGGGAGCTGTTTTTT.

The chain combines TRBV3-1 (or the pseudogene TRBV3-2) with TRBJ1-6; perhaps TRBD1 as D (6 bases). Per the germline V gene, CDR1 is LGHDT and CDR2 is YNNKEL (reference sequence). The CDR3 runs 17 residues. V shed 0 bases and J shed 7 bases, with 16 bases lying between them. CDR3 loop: CASSQERGARRNSPLHF. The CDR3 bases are TGTGCCAGCAGCCAAGAAAGGGGGGCGCGAAGGAATTCACCCCTCCACTTT.

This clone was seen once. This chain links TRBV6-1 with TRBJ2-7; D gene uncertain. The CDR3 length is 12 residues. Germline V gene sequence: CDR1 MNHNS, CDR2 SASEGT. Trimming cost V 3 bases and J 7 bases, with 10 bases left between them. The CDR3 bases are TGTGCCAGCAGTGAGGAGTTCGGTGAGCAGTACTTC. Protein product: CASSEEFGEQYF.

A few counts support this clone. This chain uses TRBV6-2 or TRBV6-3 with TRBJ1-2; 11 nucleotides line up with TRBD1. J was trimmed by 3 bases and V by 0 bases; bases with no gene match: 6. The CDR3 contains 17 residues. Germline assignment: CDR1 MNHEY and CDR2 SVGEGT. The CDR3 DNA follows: TGTGCCAGCAGTTACTCGATTAGGACAGGGGGCCACTATGGCTACACCTTC. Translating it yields CASSYSIRTGGHYGYTF.

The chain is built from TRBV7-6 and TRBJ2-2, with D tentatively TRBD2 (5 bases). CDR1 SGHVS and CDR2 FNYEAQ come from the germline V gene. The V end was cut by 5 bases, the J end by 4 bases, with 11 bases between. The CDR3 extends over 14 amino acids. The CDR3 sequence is CASSLRGGTGELFF. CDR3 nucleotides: TGTGCCAGCAGCCTCCGTGGAGGCACCGGGGAGCTGTTTTTT.

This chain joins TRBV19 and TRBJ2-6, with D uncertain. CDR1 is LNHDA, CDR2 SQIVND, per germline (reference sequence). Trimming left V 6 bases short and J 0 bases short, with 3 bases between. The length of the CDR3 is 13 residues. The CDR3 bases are TGTGCCAGTAGGCCCTCTGGGGCCAACGTCCTGACTTTC. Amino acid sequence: CASRPSGANVLTF.

CDR3 residues: CASSPGQGITGELFF. The DNA of the CDR3 is TGTGCCAGCAGTCCGGGACAGGGGATCACCGGGGAGCTGTTTTTT. The chain uses TRBV6-6 and TRBJ2-2; the match to TRBD1 covers 10 bases. The V and J ends lost 5 bases and 4 bases, in that order; junction bases with no gene match: 4. Per the germline V gene, CDR1 is MNHNY and CDR2 is SVGAGI (reference sequence). The CDR3 sequence is 15 residues long.

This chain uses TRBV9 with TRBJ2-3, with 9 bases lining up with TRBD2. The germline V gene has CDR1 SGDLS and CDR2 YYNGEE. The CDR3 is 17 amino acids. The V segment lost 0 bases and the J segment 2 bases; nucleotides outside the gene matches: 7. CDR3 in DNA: TGTGCCAGCAGCGTAGTCCCCAGCGGGGGGATCACAGATACGCAGTATTTT. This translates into CASSVVPSGGITDTQYF.

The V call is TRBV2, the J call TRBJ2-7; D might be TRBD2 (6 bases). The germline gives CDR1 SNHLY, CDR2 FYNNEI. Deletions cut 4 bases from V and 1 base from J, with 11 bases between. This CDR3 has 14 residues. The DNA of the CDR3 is TGTGCCAGCAGTGGCCAGGGAGGATCCTACGAGCAGTACTTC. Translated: CASSGQGGSYEQYF.

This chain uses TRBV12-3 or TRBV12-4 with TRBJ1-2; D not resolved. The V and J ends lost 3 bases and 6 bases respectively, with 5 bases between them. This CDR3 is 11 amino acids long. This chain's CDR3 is CASSFRDGYTF. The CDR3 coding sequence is TGTGCCAGCAGTTTCCGGGATGGCTACACCTTC.

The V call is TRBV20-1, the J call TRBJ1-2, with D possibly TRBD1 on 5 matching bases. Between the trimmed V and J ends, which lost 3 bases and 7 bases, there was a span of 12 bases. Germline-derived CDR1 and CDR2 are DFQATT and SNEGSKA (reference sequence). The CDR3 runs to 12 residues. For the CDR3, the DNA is TGCAGTGCTAGTATGGGGGGAGCTGGCTACACCTTC. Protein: CSASMGGAGYTF.

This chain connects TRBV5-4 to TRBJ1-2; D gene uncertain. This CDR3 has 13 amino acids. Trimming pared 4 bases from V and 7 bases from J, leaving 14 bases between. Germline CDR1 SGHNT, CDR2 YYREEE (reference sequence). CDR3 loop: CASSDSLGFGYTF. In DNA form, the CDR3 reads TGTGCCAGCAGCGATTCCCTAGGGTTTGGCTACACCTTC.

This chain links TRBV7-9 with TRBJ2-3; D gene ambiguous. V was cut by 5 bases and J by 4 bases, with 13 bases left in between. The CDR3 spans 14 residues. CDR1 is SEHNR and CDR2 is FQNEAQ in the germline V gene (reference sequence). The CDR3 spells CASSAPSKPDTQYF. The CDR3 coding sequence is TGTGCCAGCAGCGCCCCCTCAAAGCCAGATACGCAGTATTTT.

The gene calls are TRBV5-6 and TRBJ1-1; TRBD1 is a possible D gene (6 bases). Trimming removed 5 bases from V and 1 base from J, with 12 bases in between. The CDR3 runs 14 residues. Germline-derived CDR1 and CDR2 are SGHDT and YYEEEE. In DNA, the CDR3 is TGTGCCAGCAGTTACCGGGGGCCGAACACTGAAGCTTTCTTT. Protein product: CASSYRGPNTEAFF.

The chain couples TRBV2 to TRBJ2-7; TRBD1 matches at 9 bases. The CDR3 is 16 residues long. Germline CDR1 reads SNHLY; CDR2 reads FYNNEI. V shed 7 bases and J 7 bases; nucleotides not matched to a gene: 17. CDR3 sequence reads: CASKPGDLQGAGEQYV. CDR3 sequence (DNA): TGTGCCAGCAAGCCGGGCGATTTACAGGGGGCAGGTGAGCAGTACGTC.

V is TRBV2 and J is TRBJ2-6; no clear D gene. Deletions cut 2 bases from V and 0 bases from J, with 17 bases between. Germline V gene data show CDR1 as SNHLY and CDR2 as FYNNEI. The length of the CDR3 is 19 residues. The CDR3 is CASSEKEFWQNSGANVLTF. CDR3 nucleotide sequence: TGTGCCAGCAGTGAAAAGGAATTCTGGCAGAACTCTGGGGCCAACGTCCTGACTTTC.

CDR3 in amino acids: CASSKTGPSGSSYNEQFF. CDR3 nucleotide sequence: TGTGCCAGCAGCAAGACAGGTCCTAGCGGCAGCTCCTACAATGAGCAGTTCTTC. The J gene is TRBJ2-1, the V gene TRBV7-2, with D tentatively TRBD2 (7 bases). Germline V CDR1 and CDR2: SGHTA, FQGNSA. Deletions cut 5 bases from V and 0 bases from J, with 20 bases between. The CDR3 consists of 18 residues.

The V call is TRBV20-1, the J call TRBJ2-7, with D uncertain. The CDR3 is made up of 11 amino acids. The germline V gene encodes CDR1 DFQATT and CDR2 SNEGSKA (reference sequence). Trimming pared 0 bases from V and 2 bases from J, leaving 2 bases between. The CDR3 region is CSARDTYEQYV. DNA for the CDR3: TGCAGTGCTAGAGATACCTACGAGCAGTACGTC.

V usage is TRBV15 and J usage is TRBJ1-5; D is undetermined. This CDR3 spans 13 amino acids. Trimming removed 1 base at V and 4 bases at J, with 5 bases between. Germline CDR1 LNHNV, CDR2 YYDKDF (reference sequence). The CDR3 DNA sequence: TGTGCCACCAGCAGAGCCAAAAATCAGCCCCAGCATTTT. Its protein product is CATSRAKNQPQHF.